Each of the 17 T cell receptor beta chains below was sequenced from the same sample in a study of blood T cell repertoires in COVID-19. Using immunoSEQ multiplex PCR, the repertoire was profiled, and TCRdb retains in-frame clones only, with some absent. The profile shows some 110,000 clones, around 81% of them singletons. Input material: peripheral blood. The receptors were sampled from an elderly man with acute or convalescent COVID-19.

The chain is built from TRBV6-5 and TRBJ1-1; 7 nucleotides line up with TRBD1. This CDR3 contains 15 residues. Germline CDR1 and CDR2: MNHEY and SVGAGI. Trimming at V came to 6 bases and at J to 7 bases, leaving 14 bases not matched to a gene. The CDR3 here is CASSPISTGTREAFF. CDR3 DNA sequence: TGTGCCAGCAGCCCAATCTCGACAGGGACTCGTGAAGCTTTCTTT.

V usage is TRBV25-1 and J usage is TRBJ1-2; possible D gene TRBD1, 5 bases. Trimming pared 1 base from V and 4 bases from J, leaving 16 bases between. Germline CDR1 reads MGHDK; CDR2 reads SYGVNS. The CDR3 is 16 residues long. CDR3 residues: CASSEFGAGQIYGYTF. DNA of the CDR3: TGTGCCAGCAGTGAATTTGGGGCTGGGCAGATCTATGGCTACACCTTC.

CDR3 sequence: CASSGGAAHQPQHF. The CDR3 DNA reads as TGTGCCAGCAGCGGGGGGGCAGCTCATCAGCCCCAGCATTTT. The chain joins TRBV7-9 to TRBJ1-5, with D tentatively TRBD1 (6 bases). The CDR3 sequence is 14 residues long. V gave up 5 bases and J gave up 5 bases, with 13 bases separating them. From germline, CDR1 is SEHNR and CDR2 FQNEAQ (reference sequence).

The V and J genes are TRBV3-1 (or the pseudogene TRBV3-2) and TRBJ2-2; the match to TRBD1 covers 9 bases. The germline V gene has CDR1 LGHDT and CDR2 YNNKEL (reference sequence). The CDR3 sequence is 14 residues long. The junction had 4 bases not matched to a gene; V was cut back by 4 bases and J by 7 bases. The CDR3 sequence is CASSPGTGIGELFF. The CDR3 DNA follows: TGTGCCAGCAGCCCGGGGACAGGGATCGGGGAGCTGTTTTTT.

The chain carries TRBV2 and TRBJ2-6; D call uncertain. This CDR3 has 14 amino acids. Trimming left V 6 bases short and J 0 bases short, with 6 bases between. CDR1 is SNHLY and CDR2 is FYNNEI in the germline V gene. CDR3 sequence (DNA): TGTGCCAGCAGCGGTCACTCTGGGGCCAACGTCCTGACTTTC. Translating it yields CASSGHSGANVLTF. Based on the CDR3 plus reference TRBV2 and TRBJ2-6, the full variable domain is EPEVTQTPSHQVTQMGQEVILRCVPISNHLYFYWYRQILGQKVEFLVSFYNNEISEKSEIFDDQFSVERPDGSNFTLKIRSTKLEDSAMYFCASSGHSGANVLTFGAGSRLTVL.

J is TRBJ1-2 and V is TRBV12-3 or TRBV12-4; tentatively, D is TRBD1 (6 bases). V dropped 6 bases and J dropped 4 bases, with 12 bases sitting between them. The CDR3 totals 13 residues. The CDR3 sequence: CASSHRDRYGYTF. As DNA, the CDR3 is TGTGCCAGCAGCCACAGGGACCGCTATGGCTACACCTTC.

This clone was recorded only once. The CDR3 sequence is CASSVGTSGPNEQFF. The CDR3 DNA sequence: TGTGCCAGCAGCGTAGGGACTAGCGGGCCCAATGAGCAGTTCTTC. The rearrangement uses TRBV9 and TRBJ2-1, with 11 nucleotides matching TRBD2. V lost 0 bases, J lost 6 bases, and 2 bases stayed unmatched. Germline V gene sequence: CDR1 SGDLS, CDR2 YYNGEE. CDR3 size: 15 residues.

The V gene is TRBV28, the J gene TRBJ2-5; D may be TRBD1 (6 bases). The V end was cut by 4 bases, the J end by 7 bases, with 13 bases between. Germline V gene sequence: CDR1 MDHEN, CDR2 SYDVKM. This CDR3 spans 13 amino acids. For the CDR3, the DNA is TGTGCCAGCAGTTGGGACACTGGGATGACCCAGTACTTC. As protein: CASSWDTGMTQYF.

The CDR3 DNA reads TGTGCCAGCAGCTCGAGGACAGGGATAGGGGGGATAGGGTACAATGAGCAGTTCTTC. Encoded protein: CASSSRTGIGGIGYNEQFF. The rearrangement links TRBV7-2 to TRBJ2-1; TRBD1 agrees at 8 bases. The CDR3 contains 19 residues. Germline-derived CDR1 and CDR2 are SGHTA and FQGNSA. J lost 4 bases, V lost 4 bases, and 18 bases had no gene match.

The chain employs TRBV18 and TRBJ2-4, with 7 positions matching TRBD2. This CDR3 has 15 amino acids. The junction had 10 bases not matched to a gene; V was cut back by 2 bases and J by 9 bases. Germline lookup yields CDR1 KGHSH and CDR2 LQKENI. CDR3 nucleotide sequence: TGTGCCAGCTCACCATTTACCGGGAGGCAAGGCATTCAGTACTTC. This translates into CASSPFTGRQGIQYF.

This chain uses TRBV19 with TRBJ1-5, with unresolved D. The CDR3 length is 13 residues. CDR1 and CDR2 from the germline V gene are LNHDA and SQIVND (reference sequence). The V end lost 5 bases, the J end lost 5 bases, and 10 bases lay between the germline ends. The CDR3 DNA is TGTGCCAGTAGTCCCGGGGTGTATCAGCCCCAGCATTTT. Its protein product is CASSPGVYQPQHF. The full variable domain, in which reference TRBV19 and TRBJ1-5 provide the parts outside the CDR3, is DGGITQSPKYLFRKEGQNVTLSCEQNLNHDAMYWYRQDPGQGLRLIYYSQIVNDFQKGDIAEGYSVSREKKESFPLTVTSAQKNPTAFYLCASSPGVYQPQHFGDGTRLSIL.

The CDR3 DNA reads TGTGCCAGCACATTCAATTTTCAAGAGACCCAGTACTTC. Its translation is CASTFNFQETQYF. V usage is TRBV6-5 and J usage is TRBJ2-5; D unresolved. The CDR3 consists of 13 residues. Trimming pared 7 bases from V and 2 bases from J, leaving 11 bases between. Looked up from germline, CDR1 is MNHEY and CDR2 is SVGAGI.

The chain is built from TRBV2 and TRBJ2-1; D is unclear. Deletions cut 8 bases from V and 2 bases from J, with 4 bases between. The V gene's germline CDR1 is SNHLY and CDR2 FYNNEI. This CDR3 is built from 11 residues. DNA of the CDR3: TGTGCCAGCCAGACCTACAATGAGCAGTTCTTC. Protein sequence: CASQTYNEQFF.

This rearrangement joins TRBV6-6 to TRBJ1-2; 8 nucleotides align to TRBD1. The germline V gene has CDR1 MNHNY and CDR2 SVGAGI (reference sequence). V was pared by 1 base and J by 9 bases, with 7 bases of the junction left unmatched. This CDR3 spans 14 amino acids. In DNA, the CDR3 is TGTGCCAGCAGTTACTTGACAGGGGAGGAGAGCTACACCTTC. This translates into CASSYLTGEESYTF.

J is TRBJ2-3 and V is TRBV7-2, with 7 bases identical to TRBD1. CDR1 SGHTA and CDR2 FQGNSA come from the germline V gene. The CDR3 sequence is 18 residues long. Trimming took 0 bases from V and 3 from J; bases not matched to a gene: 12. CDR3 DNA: TGTGCCAGCAGCTTAGCGATCGGGCGGACAGGTGGGACAGATACGCAGTATTTT. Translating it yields CASSLAIGRTGGTDTQYF.

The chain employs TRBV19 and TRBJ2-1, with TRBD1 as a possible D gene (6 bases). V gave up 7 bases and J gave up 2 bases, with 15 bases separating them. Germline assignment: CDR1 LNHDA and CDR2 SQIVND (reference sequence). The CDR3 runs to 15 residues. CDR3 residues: CASKDDRRPYNEQFF. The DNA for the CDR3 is TGTGCCAGTAAAGACGACAGGCGACCCTACAATGAGCAGTTCTTC.

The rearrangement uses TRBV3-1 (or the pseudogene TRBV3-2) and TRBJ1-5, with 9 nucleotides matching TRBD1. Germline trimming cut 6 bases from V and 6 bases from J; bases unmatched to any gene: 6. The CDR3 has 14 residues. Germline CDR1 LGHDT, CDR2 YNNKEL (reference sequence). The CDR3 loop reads CASSHRGLGQPQHF. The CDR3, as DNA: TGTGCCAGCAGTCACAGGGGGCTTGGTCAGCCCCAGCATTTT.